These T cell receptor beta chains were read from a single sample in a study of T cells in Graves' hyperthyroidism and ophthalmopathy. Using its own MiXCR run on the multiplex PCR reads, TCRdb lists one record per CDR3 protein. Of about 340,000 distinct CDR3 sequences listed, around a fifth are singletons. The sequenced sample consisted of blood. These receptors were collected from a woman aged 45-60 years with Graves' hyperthyroidism. Each CDR3 is given with its conserved first and last residue. Fields, in order: clone size, J gene, D gene, V gene, CDR3 protein, CDR3 DNA. D genes are given only for firm matches. The size of a clone is reported for some rows only, either as once, few or many, or as a class for expanded clones.

abundance: few; j_gene: TRBJ2-1; d_gene: NA; v_gene: TRBV7-9; CDR3aa: CASSLQTGTAYNEQFF; CDR3nt: TGTGCCAGCAGCTTACAGACCGGGACTGCCTACAATGAGCAGTTCTTC
abundance: many; j_gene: TRBJ1-1; d_gene: TRBD1; v_gene: TRBV11-2; CDR3aa: CASSLDKNRGLLNTEAFF; CDR3nt: TGTGCCAGCAGCTTAGATAAGAACAGGGGGCTGTTGAACACTGAAGCTTTCTTT
abundance: few; j_gene: TRBJ2-1; d_gene: NA; v_gene: TRBV10-3; CDR3aa: CAISTRVNEQFF; CDR3nt: TGTGCCATCAGTACGAGGGTTAATGAGCAGTTCTTC
abundance: many; j_gene: TRBJ2-5; d_gene: TRBD2; v_gene: TRBV9; CDR3aa: CASSEGTSGGYQETQYF; CDR3nt: TGTGCCAGCAGCGAAGGGACTAGCGGGGGGTACCAAGAGACCCAGTACTTC
abundance: many; j_gene: TRBJ1-3; d_gene: TRBD1; v_gene: TRBV28; CDR3aa: CASSLPGQGAGNTIYF; CDR3nt: TGTGCCAGCAGTTTGCCCGGACAGGGGGCAGGAAACACCATATATTTT
abundance: many; j_gene: TRBJ1-5; d_gene: TRBD1; v_gene: TRBV6-1; CDR3aa: CASSGRTGEFWYSNQPQHF; CDR3nt: TGTGCCAGCAGTGGTAGGACAGGGGAGTTTTGGTATAGCAATCAGCCCCAGCATTTT
abundance: many; j_gene: TRBJ2-7; d_gene: NA; v_gene: TRBV18; CDR3aa: CASSPQGRSYEQYF; CDR3nt: TGTGCCAGCTCACCACAGGGAAGATCCTACGAGCAGTACTTC
abundance: NA; j_gene: TRBJ1-1; d_gene: NA; v_gene: TRBV28; CDR3aa: CASSYRFTEAFF; CDR3nt: TGTGCCAGCAGTTACCGTTTCACTGAAGCTTTCTTT
abundance: few; j_gene: TRBJ2-2; d_gene: NA; v_gene: TRBV7-2; CDR3aa: CASSQELGARTGELFF; CDR3nt: TGTGCCAGCAGCCAAGAGCTAGGGGCGCGCACCGGGGAGCTGTTTTTT
abundance: many; j_gene: TRBJ2-3; d_gene: TRBD2; v_gene: TRBV20-1; CDR3aa: CSAPTSGSVDTQYF; CDR3nt: TGCAGTGCCCCGACTAGCGGGTCGGTAGATACGCAGTATTTT
abundance: NA; j_gene: TRBJ2-7; d_gene: NA; v_gene: TRBV2; CDR3aa: CASNGAEAYEQYF; CDR3nt: TGTGCCAGCAATGGGGCAGAAGCCTACGAGCAGTACTTC